This T cell receptor beta chain was obtained from a study of cytomegalovirus exposure and HLA in healthy donors. Study overall: The study placed approximately 80% of its approximately 400 genotyped donors in the Caucasian-associated ancestry cluster. Study-wide results and caveats: The study listed roughly 150 cytomegalovirus-associated TCR beta chains. In vitro work confirmed that a few CMV-associated chains recognize CMV antigens.

In germline, CDR1 is SGHTA, CDR2 FQGTGA. The length of the CDR3 is 11 residues. Trimming stripped 5 bases from V and 13 bases from J, with 12 bases between. Both 60 Vbeta primers and 13 Jbeta primers went into the PCR. Libraries were prepared by immunoSEQ multiplex PCR; TCRdb keeps only in-frame clonotypes and omits some of them. The sample holds 150,000 or so clones, 80% seen once. This clone was counted a few times. No antigen is known for it. The clonotype originates from a woman between 40 and 55 years old in good health and CMV-seronegative. The sample comprised PBMCs. The V call is TRBV7-3, the J call TRBJ2-1, with a weak D call TRBD1 (5 bases). The CDR3 DNA reads as TGTGCCAGCAGCGATCGGACAATACAGTTCTTC. Protein sequence: CASSDRTIQFF.